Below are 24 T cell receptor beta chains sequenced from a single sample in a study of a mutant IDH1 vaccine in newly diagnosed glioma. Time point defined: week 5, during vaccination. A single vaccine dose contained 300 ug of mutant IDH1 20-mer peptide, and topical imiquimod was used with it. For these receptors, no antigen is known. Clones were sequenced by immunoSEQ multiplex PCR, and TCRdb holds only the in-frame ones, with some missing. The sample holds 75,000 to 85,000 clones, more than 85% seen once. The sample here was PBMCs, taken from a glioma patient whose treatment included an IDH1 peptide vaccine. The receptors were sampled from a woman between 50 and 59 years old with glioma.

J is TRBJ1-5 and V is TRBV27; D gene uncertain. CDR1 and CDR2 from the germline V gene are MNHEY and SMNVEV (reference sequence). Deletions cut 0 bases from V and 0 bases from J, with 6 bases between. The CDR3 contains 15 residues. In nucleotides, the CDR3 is TGTGCCAGCAGTTTATCGAGTTATAGCAATCAGCCCCAGCATTTT. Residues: CASSLSSYSNQPQHF.

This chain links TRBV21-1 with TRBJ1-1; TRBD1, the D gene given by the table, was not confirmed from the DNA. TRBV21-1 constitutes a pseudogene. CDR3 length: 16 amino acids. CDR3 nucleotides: TGTGCCAGCAGCAAACGGGACAGGAGGTTTAACACTGAAGCTTTCTTT. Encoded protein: CASSKRDRRFNTEAFF.

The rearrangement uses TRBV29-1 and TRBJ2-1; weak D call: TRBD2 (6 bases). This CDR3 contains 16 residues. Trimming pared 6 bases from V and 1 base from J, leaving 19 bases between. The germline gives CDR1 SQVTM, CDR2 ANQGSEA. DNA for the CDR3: TGCAGCGTGGGGGGTATGCCGGGACGGTCCTACAATGAGCAGTTCTTC. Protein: CSVGGMPGRSYNEQFF.

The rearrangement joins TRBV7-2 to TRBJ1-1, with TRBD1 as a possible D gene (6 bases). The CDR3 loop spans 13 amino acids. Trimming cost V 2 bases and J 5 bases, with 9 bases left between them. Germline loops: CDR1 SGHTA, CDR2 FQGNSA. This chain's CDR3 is CASSLTGKTEAFF. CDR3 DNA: TGTGCCAGCAGCTTAACAGGGAAAACTGAAGCTTTCTTT.

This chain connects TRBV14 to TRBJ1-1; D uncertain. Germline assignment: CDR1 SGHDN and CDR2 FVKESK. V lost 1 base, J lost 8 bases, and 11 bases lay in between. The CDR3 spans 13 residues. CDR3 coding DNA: TGTGCCAGCAGCCAAGCTATGAAGGCAGAAGCTTTCTTT. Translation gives CASSQAMKAEAFF.

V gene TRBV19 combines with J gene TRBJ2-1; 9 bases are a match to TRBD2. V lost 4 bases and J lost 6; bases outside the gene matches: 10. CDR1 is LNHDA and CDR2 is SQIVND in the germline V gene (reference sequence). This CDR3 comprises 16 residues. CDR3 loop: CASSNPGGRATNEQFF. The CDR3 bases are TGTGCCAGTAGTAACCCAGGCGGGAGGGCGACCAATGAGCAGTTCTTC.

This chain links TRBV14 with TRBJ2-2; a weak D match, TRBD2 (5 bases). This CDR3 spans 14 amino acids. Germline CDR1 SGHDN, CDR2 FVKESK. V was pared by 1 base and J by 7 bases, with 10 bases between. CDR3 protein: CASSQVRGIGELFF. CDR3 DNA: TGTGCCAGCAGCCAAGTCCGGGGAATCGGGGAGCTGTTTTTT.

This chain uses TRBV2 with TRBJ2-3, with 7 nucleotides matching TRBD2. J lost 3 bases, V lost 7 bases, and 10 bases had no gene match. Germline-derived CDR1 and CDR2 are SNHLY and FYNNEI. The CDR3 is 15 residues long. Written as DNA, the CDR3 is TGTGCCAGCAAGGTAGAGGCGGGAGCGACAGATACGCAGTATTTT. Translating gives CASKVEAGATDTQYF.

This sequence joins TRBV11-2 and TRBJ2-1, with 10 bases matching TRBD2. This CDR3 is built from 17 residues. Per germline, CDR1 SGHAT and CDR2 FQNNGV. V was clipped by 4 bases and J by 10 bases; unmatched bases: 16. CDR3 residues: CASSSLRTSGRGREQFF. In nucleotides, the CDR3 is TGTGCCAGCAGCTCACTAAGGACGAGCGGGAGGGGAAGGGAGCAGTTCTTC.

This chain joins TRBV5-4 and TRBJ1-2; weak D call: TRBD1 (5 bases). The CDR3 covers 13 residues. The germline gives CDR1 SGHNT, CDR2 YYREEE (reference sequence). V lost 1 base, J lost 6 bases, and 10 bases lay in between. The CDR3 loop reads CASSLLGADGYTF. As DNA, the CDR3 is TGTGCCAGCAGCTTGTTAGGGGCGGATGGCTACACCTTC.

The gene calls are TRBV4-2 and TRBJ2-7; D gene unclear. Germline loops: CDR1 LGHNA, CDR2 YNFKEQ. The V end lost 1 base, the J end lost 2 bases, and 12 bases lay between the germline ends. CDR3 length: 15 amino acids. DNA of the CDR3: TGTGCCAGCAGCCAAGTGCAGTCCGGAGCCTACGAGCAGTACTTC. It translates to CASSQVQSGAYEQYF.

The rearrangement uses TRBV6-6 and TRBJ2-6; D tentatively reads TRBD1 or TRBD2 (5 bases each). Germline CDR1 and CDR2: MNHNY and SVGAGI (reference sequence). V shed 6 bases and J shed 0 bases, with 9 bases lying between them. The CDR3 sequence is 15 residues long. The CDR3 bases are TGTGCCAGCAGGGACGGGGCCTCTGGGGCCAACGTCCTGACTTTC. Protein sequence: CASRDGASGANVLTF.

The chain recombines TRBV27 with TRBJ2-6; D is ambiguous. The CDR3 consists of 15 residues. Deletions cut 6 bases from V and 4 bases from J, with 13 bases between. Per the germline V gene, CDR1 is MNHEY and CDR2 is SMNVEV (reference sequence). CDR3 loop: CASSRFQSGANVLTF. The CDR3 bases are TGTGCCAGCAGCAGGTTCCAGTCGGGGGCCAACGTCCTGACTTTC.

CDR3 loop: CASSPPGNMNTEAFF. The DNA for the CDR3 is TGTGCCAGCTCACCGCCAGGGAACATGAACACTGAAGCTTTCTTT. The chain couples TRBV18 to TRBJ1-1; maybe TRBD1 (5 bases). V was trimmed by 3 bases and J by 0 bases, leaving 11 bases between them. Germline lookup yields CDR1 KGHSH and CDR2 LQKENI. This CDR3 spans 15 amino acids.

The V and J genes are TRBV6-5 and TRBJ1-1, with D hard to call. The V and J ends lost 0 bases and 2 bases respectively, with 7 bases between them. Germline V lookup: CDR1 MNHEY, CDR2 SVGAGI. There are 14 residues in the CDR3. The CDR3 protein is CASSYSYSNTEAFF. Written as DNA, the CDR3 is TGTGCCAGCAGTTACTCGTACAGTAACACTGAAGCTTTCTTT.

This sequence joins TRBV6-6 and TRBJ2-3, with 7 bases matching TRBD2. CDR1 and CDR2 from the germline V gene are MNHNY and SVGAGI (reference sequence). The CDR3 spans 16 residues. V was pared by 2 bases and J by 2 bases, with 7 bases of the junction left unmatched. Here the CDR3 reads CASSYDAGVFTDTQYF. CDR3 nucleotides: TGTGCCAGCAGTTACGATGCGGGGGTATTCACAGATACGCAGTATTTT.

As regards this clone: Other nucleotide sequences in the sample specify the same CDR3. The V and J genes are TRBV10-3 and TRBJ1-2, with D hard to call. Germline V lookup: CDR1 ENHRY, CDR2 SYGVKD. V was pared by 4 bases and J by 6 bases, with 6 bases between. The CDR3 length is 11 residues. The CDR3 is CAISVGDGYTF. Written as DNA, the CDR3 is TGTGCCATCAGTGTAGGAGATGGCTACACCTTC.

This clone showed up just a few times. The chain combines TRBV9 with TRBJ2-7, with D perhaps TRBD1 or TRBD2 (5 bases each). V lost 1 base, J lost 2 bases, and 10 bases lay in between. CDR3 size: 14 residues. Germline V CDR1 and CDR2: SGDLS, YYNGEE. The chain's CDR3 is CASSVQGVPYEQYF. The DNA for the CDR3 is TGTGCCAGCAGCGTACAGGGAGTCCCCTACGAGCAGTACTTC. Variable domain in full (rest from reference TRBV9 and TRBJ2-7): DSGVTQTPKHLITATGQRVTLRCSPRSGDLSVYWYQQSLDQGLQFLIQYYNGEERAKGNILERFSAQQFPDLHSELNLSSLELGDSALYFCASSVQGVPYEQYFGPGTRLTVT.

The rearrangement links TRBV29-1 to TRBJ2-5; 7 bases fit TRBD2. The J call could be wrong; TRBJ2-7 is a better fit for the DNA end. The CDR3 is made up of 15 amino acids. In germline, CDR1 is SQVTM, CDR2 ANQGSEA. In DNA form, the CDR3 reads TGCAGCGTTGGGCGCGGGGGACTTGACGGCTACGAGCAGTACTTC. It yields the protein CSVGRGGLDGYEQYF.

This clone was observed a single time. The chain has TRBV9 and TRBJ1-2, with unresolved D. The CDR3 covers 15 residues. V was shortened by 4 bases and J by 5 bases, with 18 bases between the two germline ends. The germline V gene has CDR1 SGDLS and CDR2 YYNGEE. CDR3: CASSFSPVEGYGYTF. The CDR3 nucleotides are TGTGCCAGCAGCTTCTCCCCAGTTGAAGGGTATGGCTACACCTTC.

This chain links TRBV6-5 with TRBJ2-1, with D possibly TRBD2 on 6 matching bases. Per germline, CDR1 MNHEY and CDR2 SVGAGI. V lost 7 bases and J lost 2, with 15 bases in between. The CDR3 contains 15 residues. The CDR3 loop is CASMLLSGPYNEQFF. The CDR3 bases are TGTGCCAGCATGCTCTTGAGCGGGCCCTACAATGAGCAGTTCTTC.

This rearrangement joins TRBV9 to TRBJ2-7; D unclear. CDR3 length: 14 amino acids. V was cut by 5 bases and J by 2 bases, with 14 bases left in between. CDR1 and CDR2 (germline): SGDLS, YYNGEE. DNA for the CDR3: TGTGCCAGCAGTGTGTCCAACCTCCCCTACGAGCAGTACTTC. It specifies CASSVSNLPYEQYF.

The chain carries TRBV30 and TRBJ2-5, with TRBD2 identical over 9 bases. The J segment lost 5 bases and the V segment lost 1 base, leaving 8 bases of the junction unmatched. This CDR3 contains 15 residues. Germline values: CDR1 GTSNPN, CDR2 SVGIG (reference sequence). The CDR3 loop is CAWSGTREGGETQYF. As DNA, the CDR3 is TGTGCCTGGAGTGGTACGCGGGAGGGAGGTGAGACCCAGTACTTC.

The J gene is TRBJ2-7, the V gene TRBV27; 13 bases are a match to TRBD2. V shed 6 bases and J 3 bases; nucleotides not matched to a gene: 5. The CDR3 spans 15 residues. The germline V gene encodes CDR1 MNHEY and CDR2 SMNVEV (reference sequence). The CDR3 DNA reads TGTGCCAGCAGCCTCAGACTAGCGGGGGGCTACGAGCAGTACTTC. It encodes CASSLRLAGGYEQYF.